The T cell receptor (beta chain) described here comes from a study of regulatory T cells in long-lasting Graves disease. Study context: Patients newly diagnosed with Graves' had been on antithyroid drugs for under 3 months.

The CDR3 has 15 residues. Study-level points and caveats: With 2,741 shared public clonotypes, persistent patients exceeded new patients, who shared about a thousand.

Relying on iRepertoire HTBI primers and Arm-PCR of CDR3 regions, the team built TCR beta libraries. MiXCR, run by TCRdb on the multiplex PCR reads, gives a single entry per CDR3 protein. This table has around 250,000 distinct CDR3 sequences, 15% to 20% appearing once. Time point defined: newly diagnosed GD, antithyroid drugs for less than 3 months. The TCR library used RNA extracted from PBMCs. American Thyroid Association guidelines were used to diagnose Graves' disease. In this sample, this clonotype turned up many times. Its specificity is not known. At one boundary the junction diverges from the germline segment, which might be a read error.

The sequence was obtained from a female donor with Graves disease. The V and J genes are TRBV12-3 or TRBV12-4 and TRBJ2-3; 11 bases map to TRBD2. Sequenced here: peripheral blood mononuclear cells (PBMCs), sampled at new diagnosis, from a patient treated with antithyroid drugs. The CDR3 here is CASSVAGGPTDTQYF. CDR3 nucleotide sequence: TGTGCCAGCAGTGTAGCGGGAGGGCCTACAGATACGCAGTATTTT.